This entry lists 31 T cell receptor beta chains sequenced from one sample in a study of T cells in Graves' hyperthyroidism and ophthalmopathy. Amplification of TCR beta CDR3 regions used RNA as the template. First-round RT-PCR of the TCR CDR3 relied on the HTBI primer set. TCRdb fed the multiplex PCR reads into MiXCR, producing one record per CDR3 protein. The table lists some 600,000 distinct CDR3 sequences, approximately 14% of them singletons. The sequenced sample was blood. The receptors shown here come from a woman in her 30s with Graves' hyperthyroidism that later progressed to Graves' ophthalmopathy.

The J gene is TRBJ2-7, the V gene TRBV9; 14 bases fit TRBD2. Germline values: CDR1 SGDLS, CDR2 YYNGEE. V lost 2 bases, J lost 6 bases, and 10 bases stayed unmatched. The CDR3 covers 17 residues. The CDR3 spells CASSVGLAGVEIGEQYF. As DNA, the CDR3 is TGTGCCAGCAGCGTGGGACTAGCGGGGGTCGAGATCGGCGAGCAGTACTTC. The whole variable domain, filled in from reference TRBV9 and TRBJ2-7, reads DSGVTQTPKHLITATGQRVTLRCSPRSGDLSVYWYQQSLDQGLQFLIQYYNGEERAKGNILERFSAQQFPDLHSELNLSSLELGDSALYFCASSVGLAGVEIGEQYFGPGTRLTVT.

The chain combines TRBV27 with TRBJ2-2, with 9 bases lining up with TRBD2. CDR1 is MNHEY, CDR2 SMNVEV, per germline (reference sequence). The CDR3 extends over 16 amino acids. J lost 2 bases, V lost 2 bases, and 3 bases had no gene match. CDR3 nucleotide sequence: TGTGCCAGCAGTTTACCACTAGCGGGCAACACCGGGGAGCTGTTTTTT. Amino acid sequence: CASSLPLAGNTGELFF.

The rearrangement joins TRBV3-1 to TRBJ1-6; D gene uncertain. Germline CDR1 LGHDT, CDR2 YNNKEL (reference sequence). This CDR3 spans 13 amino acids. V was trimmed by 1 base and J by 9 bases, leaving 7 bases between them. The CDR3 region has the DNA TGTGCCAGCAGCCAAGGAAGAAGTTCACCCCTCCACTTT. Its protein product is CASSQGRSSPLHF.

In this sample, this clonotype turned up many times. V usage is TRBV9 and J usage is TRBJ2-1; D is perhaps TRBD2 (6 bases). The germline V gene has CDR1 SGDLS and CDR2 YYNGEE. With 0 bases removed from V and 10 bases from J, the gap between germline ends came to 17 bases. The CDR3 is 15 residues long. This CDR3 is CASSVATEGKVEQFF. CDR3 bases: TGTGCCAGCAGCGTAGCTACGGAGGGGAAGGTAGAGCAGTTCTTC.

Ten or more counts support this clonotype. The chain recombines TRBV12-3 or TRBV12-4 with TRBJ1-6; D ambiguous. The CDR3 has 14 amino acids. Trimming shortened V by 3 bases and J by 9 bases, and 12 bases separated the two germline ends. CDR3 nucleotides: TGTGCCAGCAGTTTTGGAGAGCCCCCTTCACCCCTCCACTTT. Translating gives CASSFGEPPSPLHF.

This clonotype was detected ten times or more. This rearrangement joins TRBV15 to TRBJ2-1; D remains ambiguous. V was cut by 2 bases and J by 5 bases, with 10 bases left in between. CDR3 length: 14 residues. Looked up from germline, CDR1 is LNHNV and CDR2 is YYDKDF (reference sequence). CDR3 amino acids: CATSRFSWDNEQFF. The DNA for the CDR3 is TGTGCCACCAGCAGATTCAGCTGGGACAATGAGCAGTTCTTC. The full variable domain, completed using reference TRBV15 and TRBJ2-1, is DAMVIQNPRYQVTQFGKPVTLSCSQTLNHNVMYWYQQKSSQAPKLLFHYYDKDFNNEADTPDNFQSRRPNTSFCFLDIRSPGLGDTAMYLCATSRFSWDNEQFFGPGTRLTVL.

This clonotype was counted many times. The CDR3 sequence: CASNRPGTAGELFF. The CDR3 DNA is TGTGCCAGCAACCGCCCCGGGACCGCCGGGGAGCTGTTTTTT. The rearrangement uses TRBV11-2 and TRBJ2-2; D possibly matches TRBD1 or TRBD2 (5 bases each). The V gene lost 7 bases and the J gene lost 6 bases, with 15 bases spanning the gap. Per the germline V gene, CDR1 is SGHAT and CDR2 is FQNNGV. CDR3 length: 14 amino acids. Combining the CDR3 with reference TRBV11-2 and TRBJ2-2 gives the whole variable domain EAGVAQSPRYKIIEKRQSVAFWCNPISGHATLYWYQQILGQGPKLLIQFQNNGVVDDSQLPKDRFSAERLKGVDSTLKIQPAKLEDSAVYLCASNRPGTAGELFFGEGSRLTVL.

This clonotype was seen more than once but under ten times. A much larger clone sits a single nucleotide away, making a read error possible. The chain uses TRBV2 and TRBJ1-2, with D maybe TRBD1 (5 bases). V dropped 1 base and J dropped 4 bases, with 10 bases sitting between them. Looked up from germline, CDR1 is SNHLY and CDR2 is FYNNEI. The CDR3 contains 14 residues. In DNA form, the CDR3 reads TGTGCCAGCAGTGAAGACGGGGCAGGCTATGGCTACACCTTC. Amino acid sequence: CASSEDGAGYGYTF.

This clonotype has ten or more counts. The CDR3 DNA follows: TGTGCCACCAGTGATAGGTTCGGGCCTGACCCCTACGAGCAGTACTTC. It specifies CATSDRFGPDPYEQYF. The chain couples TRBV24-1 to TRBJ2-7; D gene unclear. This CDR3 spans 16 amino acids. The ends were cut back, 3 bases at V and 2 bases at J, with 16 bases in the middle. The germline gives CDR1 KGHDR, CDR2 SFDVKD.

This clonotype was observed a handful of times. The chain employs TRBV6-1 and TRBJ2-7, with D perhaps being TRBD1 or TRBD2 (6 bases each). Germline V CDR1 and CDR2: MNHNS, SASEGT. This CDR3 is 15 amino acids long. Trimming removed 7 bases at V and 7 bases at J, with 23 bases between. CDR3 in DNA: TGTGCCAGCATCGGGCGTGGGGGGCCCCCCCTTGAGCAGTACTTC. This sequence encodes CASIGRGGPPLEQYF.

This sequence joins TRBV30 and TRBJ2-7, with D possibly called TRBD1 or TRBD2 (5 bases each). Germline CDR1 GTSNPN, CDR2 SVGIG (reference sequence). The length of the CDR3 is 16 residues. V lost 2 bases, J lost 3 bases, and 20 bases lay in between. CDR3 nucleotides: TGTGCCTGGAGTTCCCCTTCGGGGCTGTTTGTCTACGAGCAGTACTTC. Encoded protein: CAWSSPSGLFVYEQYF.

This clonotype was counted many times. The DNA of the CDR3 is TGCAGCGCCAAAGGTGGACAATACAATGAGCAGTTCTTC. This sequence encodes CSAKGGQYNEQFF. The chain employs TRBV29-1 and TRBJ2-1; the D gene is possibly TRBD1 (5 bases). Trimming removed 7 bases at V and 4 bases at J, with 14 bases between. The CDR3 is 13 amino acids. Germline V gene sequence: CDR1 SQVTM, CDR2 ANQGSEA.

The rearrangement uses TRBV5-6 and TRBJ2-5; D remains ambiguous. CDR3 length: 12 residues. The V and J ends lost 2 bases and 7 bases respectively, with 9 bases between them. The germline CDR1 and CDR2 sequences are SGHDT and YYEEEE. The CDR3 loop is CASSLGLGTQYF. The DNA of the CDR3 is TGTGCCAGCAGCTTAGGCCTGGGGACCCAGTACTTC.

This sequence joins TRBV4-2 and TRBJ1-1; possibly TRBD1 for D (6 bases). The CDR3 runs to 17 residues. Trimming shortened V by 7 bases and J by 1 base, and 22 bases separated the two germline ends. Germline loops: CDR1 LGHNA, CDR2 YNFKEQ. CDR3 DNA: TGTGCCAGCAACAAAGGAAGGACAGACCCCGGGAACACTGAAGCTTTCTTT. Translation: CASNKGRTDPGNTEAFF.

This clonotype has a count of ten or more. The chain combines TRBV4-2 with TRBJ1-6; no definite D call. This CDR3 contains 13 residues. The germline V gene encodes CDR1 LGHNA and CDR2 YNFKEQ. V lost 6 bases, J lost 6 bases, and 9 bases lay in between. CDR3 sequence: CASSRELNSPLHF. The CDR3 DNA reads as TGTGCCAGCAGTCGAGAACTTAATTCACCCCTCCACTTT.

V gene TRBV19 combines with J gene TRBJ2-2; no firm D call. With 2 bases removed from V and 7 bases from J, the gap between germline ends came to 11 bases. Germline V gene data show CDR1 as LNHDA and CDR2 as SQIVND (reference sequence). The CDR3 runs to 14 residues. CDR3 sequence: CASSILGRNGELFF. For the CDR3, the DNA is TGTGCCAGTAGTATATTGGGTCGTAACGGGGAGCTGTTTTTT. The full variable domain, with the rest looked up from reference TRBV19 and TRBJ2-2, is DGGITQSPKYLFRKEGQNVTLSCEQNLNHDAMYWYRQDPGQGLRLIYYSQIVNDFQKGDIAEGYSVSREKKESFPLTVTSAQKNPTAFYLCASSILGRNGELFFGEGSRLTVL.

This clonotype was observed once. The chain joins TRBV7-9 to TRBJ2-7; 16 bases align to TRBD2. Trimming cost V 4 bases and J 4 bases; bases outside gene matches: 7. The CDR3 consists of 17 residues. The germline V gene encodes CDR1 SEHNR and CDR2 FQNEAQ (reference sequence). The chain's CDR3 is CASSSGGLAGGRYEQYF. CDR3 sequence (DNA): TGTGCCAGCAGCTCAGGGGGACTAGCGGGGGGGCGGTACGAGCAGTACTTC.

Ten or more counts support this clonotype. The chain carries TRBV3-1 and TRBJ2-1, with 12 nucleotides matching TRBD1. The V gene end was trimmed by 5 bases and the J gene end by 12 bases; junction bases not matched to a gene: 5. The length of the CDR3 is 13 residues. CDR1 is LGHDT and CDR2 is YNNKEL in the germline V gene (reference sequence). The CDR3 nucleotides read TGTGCCAGCAGCTCCGGGACAGGGGGCACGCAGTTCTTC. This sequence encodes CASSSGTGGTQFF.

This clonotype was observed many times. The V gene is TRBV12-3 or TRBV12-4, the J gene TRBJ2-1; D perhaps matches TRBD2 (6 bases). The length of the CDR3 is 17 residues. V lost 3 bases, J lost 9 bases, and 24 bases lay in between. In nucleotides, the CDR3 is TGTGCCAGCAGTTTCGCACCCCCCGGGAGCGCAGAGCCTGAGCAGTTCTTC. This sequence encodes CASSFAPPGSAEPEQFF.

There are many counts of this clonotype. The CDR3 DNA is TGTGCCAGCAGCGTAGCTGGCAACTATAATTCACCCCTCCACTTT. This translates into CASSVAGNYNSPLHF. This sequence joins TRBV9 and TRBJ1-6; D unresolved. With 0 bases removed from V and 3 bases from J, the gap between germline ends came to 7 bases. The CDR3 is 15 residues long. Germline CDR1 reads SGDLS; CDR2 reads YYNGEE.

The sample holds a few counts of this clonotype. The chain carries TRBV12-5 and TRBJ1-2; no reliable D call. Per germline, CDR1 LGHNT and CDR2 FRNRAP. Trimming pared 3 bases from V and 3 bases from J, leaving 8 bases between. The CDR3 consists of 13 residues. CDR3 sequence reads: CASGFINDYGYTF. In DNA form, the CDR3 reads TGTGCTAGTGGTTTTATAAATGACTATGGCTACACCTTC. Together with reference TRBV12-5 and TRBJ1-2, the CDR3 gives the full variable domain: DARVTQTPRHKVTEMGQEVTMRCQPILGHNTVFWYRQTMMQGLELLAYFRNRAPLDDSGMPKDRFSAEMPDATLATLKIQPSEPRDSAVYFCASGFINDYGYTFGSGTRLTVV.

This clonotype was observed at least ten times. The V gene is TRBV20-1, the J gene TRBJ2-7; D remains ambiguous. The CDR3 spans 14 residues. V lost 3 bases, J lost 1 base, and 13 bases lay in between. Germline V gives CDR1 DFQATT, CDR2 SNEGSKA (reference sequence). CDR3 DNA sequence: TGCAGTGCTAGTAGTGCCCTCCTTTCCTACGAGCAGTACTTC. The encoded protein is CSASSALLSYEQYF.

This clonotype was observed a handful of times. The chain has TRBV29-1 and TRBJ1-2; the D is unclear. V lost 7 bases and J lost 6, with 9 bases in between. Germline CDR1 SQVTM, CDR2 ANQGSEA. CDR3 length: 10 amino acids. CDR3 DNA sequence: TGCAGCGGGGGTAGGGATGGCTACACCTTC. Amino acids: CSGGRDGYTF.

This clonotype was counted a few times. The V call is TRBV3-1, the J call TRBJ2-2; weak D call: TRBD2 (5 bases). Trimming removed 1 base from V and 11 bases from J, with 23 bases in between. The CDR3 loop spans 17 amino acids. The germline gives CDR1 LGHDT, CDR2 YNNKEL (reference sequence). CDR3: CASSQGPSYGHRGELFF. The CDR3 DNA follows: TGTGCCAGCAGCCAAGGGCCCAGCTACGGGCACCGGGGAGAGCTGTTTTTT.

This clonotype was seen repeatedly, ten times or more. J is TRBJ2-7 and V is TRBV20-1; D unresolved. The CDR3 sequence is 14 residues long. Germline CDR1 is DFQATT and CDR2 is SNEGSKA (reference sequence). V lost 6 bases and J lost 2, with 17 bases in between. The CDR3 DNA follows: TGCAGTGCCCCTCATCCGTGGTCTCCCTACGAGCAGTACTTC. Residues: CSAPHPWSPYEQYF.

This clonotype was found many times. The J gene is TRBJ2-5, the V gene TRBV11-2; D is possibly TRBD2 (5 bases). V was cut by 5 bases and J by 1 base, with 8 bases left in between. The CDR3 length is 13 residues. CDR1 SGHAT and CDR2 FQNNGV come from the germline V gene. CDR3 sequence reads: CASSRLPQETQYF. The CDR3 DNA reads as TGTGCCAGCAGCAGACTACCCCAAGAGACCCAGTACTTC. The full variable domain, with the rest looked up from reference TRBV11-2 and TRBJ2-5, is EAGVAQSPRYKIIEKRQSVAFWCNPISGHATLYWYQQILGQGPKLLIQFQNNGVVDDSQLPKDRFSAERLKGVDSTLKIQPAKLEDSAVYLCASSRLPQETQYFGPGTRLLVL.

For this clonotype: The junction departs from the called germline gene at one end, perhaps through a read error. This chain connects TRBV6-1 to TRBJ2-7; TRBD2 matches 12 bases. Germline V gives CDR1 MNHNS, CDR2 SASEGT. The CDR3 has 16 amino acids. For the CDR3, the DNA is TGTGCCAGCAGATTGACTAGCGGGAGTACCATGGGGGAGCGGTACTTC. This encodes CASRLTSGSTMGERYF.

This clonotype was recorded a few times. This rearrangement joins TRBV15 to TRBJ1-6, with 8 positions matching TRBD1. With 0 bases clipped from V and 10 bases from J, the junction kept 8 bases outside the gene matches. Germline CDR1 and CDR2: LNHNV and YYDKDF (reference sequence). The CDR3 runs 16 residues. The CDR3 reads CATSRDPAGGGSPLHF. The CDR3 DNA sequence: TGTGCCACCAGCAGAGATCCGGCAGGGGGCGGATCACCCCTCCACTTT.

This clonotype was seen only a few times. The chain has TRBV3-1 and TRBJ2-2, with 7 nucleotides matching TRBD1. This CDR3 contains 15 residues. CDR1 and CDR2 (germline): LGHDT, YNNKEL (reference sequence). V trimming: 6 bases; J trimming: 3 bases; junction bases outside the gene matches: 7. The CDR3 region has the DNA TGTGCCAGCAGACTAGAGGGGGCATACACCGGGGAGCTGTTTTTT. It translates to CASRLEGAYTGELFF.

V is TRBV4-2 and J is TRBJ1-5; maybe TRBD1 (6 bases). V lost 1 base, J lost 5 bases, and 15 bases lay in between. Germline V gives CDR1 LGHNA, CDR2 YNFKEQ. This CDR3 region has 16 residues. CDR3 sequence reads: CASSQVGGRGYQPQHF. The CDR3 DNA is TGTGCCAGCAGCCAAGTAGGAGGCAGGGGCTATCAGCCCCAGCATTTT.

This clonotype was detected ten times or more. The chain recombines TRBV7-8 with TRBJ2-5; 10 bases line up with TRBD2. This CDR3 has 15 amino acids. Germline V gene data show CDR1 as SGHVS and CDR2 as FQNEAQ. V lost 3 bases and J lost 5; bases outside the gene matches: 6. The CDR3 DNA sequence: TGTGCCAGCAGCTTCCCTAGCGGGAGCGGGGAGACCCAGTACTTC. This encodes CASSFPSGSGETQYF.